The 32 T cell receptor beta chains listed next were all sequenced from one sample in a study of blood T cell repertoires in COVID-19. Clones were sequenced by immunoSEQ multiplex PCR, and TCRdb holds only the in-frame ones, with some missing. The table lists 29,000 or so clones, 70% to 80% of them singletons. Sequencing used peripheral blood. All receptors derive from a woman aged 70-85 years with acute or convalescent COVID-19.

The count of this clone is one. The chain uses TRBV7-3 and TRBJ2-3, with 9 nucleotides matching TRBD2. The CDR3 contains 16 residues. The germline V gene encodes CDR1 SGHTA and CDR2 FQGTGA. V lost 5 bases to trimming and J lost 1 base; unmatched junction nucleotides: 7. CDR3 nucleotides: TGTGCCAGCAGCCATCGAGCGGGGGGCCGCACAGATACGCAGTATTTT. Its translation: CASSHRAGGRTDTQYF.

This chain uses TRBV6-5 with TRBJ1-1; the D gene is possibly TRBD1 (6 bases). The CDR3 is 12 residues long. The V end was cut by 6 bases, the J end by 7 bases, with 12 bases between. Looked up from germline, CDR1 is MNHEY and CDR2 is SVGAGI. The CDR3 nucleotides read TGTGCCAGCAGCCGAGGGGGGGGTGAAGCTTTCTTT. Its translation is CASSRGGGEAFF.

The chain uses TRBV5-1 and TRBJ2-5; D gene uncertain. Germline lookup yields CDR1 SGHRS and CDR2 YFSETQ. V lost 4 bases, J lost 0 bases, and 4 bases lay in between. The CDR3 has 12 amino acids. CDR3 nucleotide sequence: TGCGCCAGCAGCCCTAACCAAGAGACCCAGTACTTC. Encoded protein: CASSPNQETQYF. Full variable domain (rest looked up from reference TRBV5-1 and TRBJ2-5): KAGVTQTPRYLIKTRGQQVTLSCSPISGHRSVSWYQQTPGQGLQFLFEYFSETQRNKGNFPGRFSGRQFSNSRSEMNVSTLELGDSALYLCASSPNQETQYFGPGTRLLVL.

The V gene is TRBV2, the J gene TRBJ1-5; TRBD1 aligns across 8 bases. This CDR3 region has 14 residues. With 3 bases clipped from V and 5 bases from J, the junction kept 3 bases outside the gene matches. The germline gives CDR1 SNHLY, CDR2 FYNNEI. CDR3 DNA: TGTGCCAGCAGTGATACAGGGGGATATCAGCCCCAGCATTTT. Encoded protein: CASSDTGGYQPQHF.

The chain is built from TRBV28 and TRBJ1-5; TRBD1 agrees at 7 bases. Trimming at V came to 8 bases and at J to 4 bases, leaving 2 bases not matched to a gene. The CDR3 has 12 residues. Germline CDR1 reads MDHEN; CDR2 reads SYDVKM. CDR3 in amino acids: CASLQGNQPQHF. The CDR3 region has the DNA TGTGCCAGCTTACAGGGGAATCAGCCCCAGCATTTT.

The CDR3 loop is CASSGYREGEQYF. The DNA for the CDR3 is TGCGCCAGCAGCGGATACAGGGAGGGCGAGCAGTACTTC. This chain uses TRBV4-3 with TRBJ2-7, with a weak D call TRBD2 (7 bases). Trimming shortened V by 5 bases and J by 6 bases, and 14 bases separated the two germline ends. The CDR3 is 13 residues long. Germline-derived CDR1 and CDR2 are LGHNA and YSLEER.

J is TRBJ2-3 and V is TRBV7-9; maybe TRBD1 (5 bases). The V end was cut by 5 bases, the J end by 2 bases, with 11 bases between. The CDR3 has 14 amino acids. CDR1 SEHNR and CDR2 FQNEAQ come from the germline V gene (reference sequence). The CDR3 region is CASSTQDTTDTQYF. Written as DNA, the CDR3 is TGTGCCAGCAGCACCCAGGACACCACAGATACGCAGTATTTT.

CDR3 nucleotides: TGTGCCAGCAGACCCTTCGCGGACAGGAGGACGGGTGGCTACACCTTC. Its protein product is CASRPFADRRTGGYTF. The V gene is TRBV7-2, the J gene TRBJ1-2; 7 bases are shared with TRBD1. The V gene's germline CDR1 is SGHTA and CDR2 FQGNSA. This CDR3 is 16 amino acids long. V shed 6 bases, J shed 7 bases, and the junction held 17 bases outside the gene matches.

This clone was detected once. The chain recombines TRBV27 with TRBJ2-5; 11 bases agree with TRBD1. The CDR3 consists of 15 residues. From germline, CDR1 is MNHEY and CDR2 SMNVEV (reference sequence). V shed 3 bases, J shed 4 bases, and the junction held 4 bases outside the gene matches. CDR3 nucleotide sequence: TGTGCCAGCAGTTTCGGGACAGGGGGTGGAGAGACCCAGTACTTC. This encodes CASSFGTGGGETQYF.

This chain uses TRBV25-1 with TRBJ1-2; the match to TRBD1 covers 8 bases. Unmatched junction bases numbered 6, after V lost 6 bases and J lost 6 bases. There are 13 residues in the CDR3. Looked up from germline, CDR1 is MGHDK and CDR2 is SYGVNS. The CDR3 DNA sequence: TGTGCCAGCAGGGACAGGGTTACACATGGCTACACCTTC. Protein product: CASRDRVTHGYTF.

The gene calls are TRBV6-5 and TRBJ2-1; D is ambiguous. The germline CDR1 and CDR2 sequences are MNHEY and SVGAGI. This CDR3 has 15 residues. Between the trimmed V and J ends, which lost 0 bases and 0 bases, there was a span of 6 bases. The CDR3 DNA sequence: TGTGCCAGCAGTTACTCTTTTAGCTCCTACAATGAGCAGTTCTTC. Its translation is CASSYSFSSYNEQFF.

The chain combines TRBV3-1 (or the pseudogene TRBV3-2) with TRBJ2-1; D is ambiguous. Germline V gene sequence: CDR1 LGHDT, CDR2 YNNKEL (reference sequence). Trimming took 4 bases from V and 2 from J, leaving 6 bases between them. This CDR3 has 13 amino acids. The CDR3 spells CASSPETYNEQFF. The CDR3 coding sequence is TGTGCCAGCAGCCCCGAGACCTACAATGAGCAGTTCTTC.

The gene calls are TRBV7-2 and TRBJ1-2, with 9 bases lining up with TRBD1. V was pared by 1 base and J by 8 bases, with 5 bases of the junction left unmatched. The CDR3 runs 14 residues. Germline CDR1 and CDR2: SGHTA and FQGNSA. The CDR3 loop is CASSLEGTGQGYTF. CDR3 DNA sequence: TGTGCCAGCAGCTTAGAGGGGACAGGGCAGGGCTACACCTTC.

V usage is TRBV10-3 and J usage is TRBJ2-3; 10 bases agree with TRBD2. Trimming at V came to 5 bases and at J to 2 bases, leaving 7 bases not matched to a gene. Per the germline V gene, CDR1 is ENHRY and CDR2 is SYGVKD. There are 16 residues in the CDR3. The CDR3 sequence is CAISPQRGGTTDTQYF. In DNA form, the CDR3 reads TGTGCCATCAGTCCTCAGCGGGGGGGAACCACAGATACGCAGTATTTT.

Judged by abundance, this clone is medium-sized (0.01 to 0.1%). The V call is TRBV11-2, the J call TRBJ1-1; TRBD1 agrees at 7 bases. This CDR3 contains 15 residues. The V and J ends lost 5 bases and 3 bases, in that order; junction bases with no gene match: 9. Germline lookup yields CDR1 SGHAT and CDR2 FQNNGV. In DNA form, the CDR3 reads TGTGCCAGCAGCCTCACAGGGGCACGCGACACTGAAGCTTTCTTT. This encodes CASSLTGARDTEAFF.

The chain recombines TRBV30 with TRBJ2-5; D gene ambiguous. Trimming left V 3 bases short and J 7 bases short, with 12 bases between. This CDR3 has 12 residues. CDR1 is GTSNPN, CDR2 SVGIG, per germline (reference sequence). The CDR3 here is CAWSAHSSTQYF. The CDR3 nucleotides read TGTGCCTGGAGCGCCCACTCGTCGACCCAGTACTTC.

CDR3 nucleotide sequence: TGTGCCAGCAGCTTGTGGGGGGTGGTCACAGATACGCAGTATTTT. Translated, it gives CASSLWGVVTDTQYF. The chain employs TRBV7-2 and TRBJ2-3; tentative D call: TRBD2 (6 bases). In germline, CDR1 is SGHTA, CDR2 FQGNSA. This CDR3 contains 15 residues. Trimming took 3 bases from V and 2 from J, leaving 12 bases between them.

This chain connects TRBV5-1 to TRBJ2-5; 8 positions agree with TRBD1. This CDR3 has 14 amino acids. Germline V gene data show CDR1 as SGHRS and CDR2 as YFSETQ. Trimming at V came to 0 bases and at J to 5 bases, leaving 3 bases not matched to a gene. CDR3 in DNA: TGCGCCAGCAGCTTGGGAACAGGGGGGGAGACCCAGTACTTC. Residues: CASSLGTGGETQYF.

This chain connects TRBV25-1 to TRBJ2-1; 11 nucleotides line up with TRBD2. Germline V gene lookup returns CDR1 MGHDK and CDR2 SYGVNS. The CDR3 has 16 residues. Trimming at V came to 3 bases and at J to 3 bases, leaving 4 bases not matched to a gene. CDR3 nucleotides: TGTGCCAGCAGTGATCAAACTAGCGGGAGCTACAATGAGCAGTTCTTC. It is translated as CASSDQTSGSYNEQFF.

The rearrangement joins TRBV6-1 to TRBJ1-2; 9 positions agree with TRBD1. V was clipped by 5 bases and J by 7 bases; unmatched bases: 2. The CDR3 runs to 12 residues. Germline values: CDR1 MNHNS, CDR2 SASEGT. This CDR3 reads CASSQDRGGYTF. DNA for the CDR3: TGTGCCAGCAGTCAGGACAGGGGTGGCTACACCTTC.

The J gene is TRBJ2-1, the V gene TRBV27; D call uncertain. CDR1 and CDR2 from the germline V gene are MNHEY and SMNVEV (reference sequence). The CDR3 is 16 residues long. Trimming removed 0 bases at V and 0 bases at J, with 9 bases between. The CDR3 reads CASSLSAHYSYNEQFF. The CDR3 DNA reads TGTGCCAGCAGTTTATCAGCCCACTACTCCTACAATGAGCAGTTCTTC.

This sequence joins TRBV7-2 and TRBJ1-5; the match to TRBD1 covers 8 bases. This CDR3 has 15 amino acids. V lost 1 base to trimming and J lost 5 bases; unmatched junction nucleotides: 4. Germline CDR1 SGHTA, CDR2 FQGNSA. The CDR3 region is CASSLDGTGYQPQHF. Here the CDR3 DNA reads TGTGCCAGCAGCTTAGACGGGACAGGCTATCAGCCCCAGCATTTT.

The chain combines TRBV7-9 with TRBJ1-2; tentative D call: TRBD1 (5 bases). V lost 2 bases to trimming and J lost 4 bases, with 14 bases between them. Germline assignment: CDR1 SEHNR and CDR2 FQNEAQ (reference sequence). The CDR3 spans 15 residues. CDR3 residues: CASSLMGVGGYGYTF. The CDR3 nucleotides are TGTGCCAGCAGCTTAATGGGGGTGGGAGGCTATGGCTACACCTTC.

V gene TRBV5-1 combines with J gene TRBJ1-2; 9 bases are shared with TRBD1. The ends lost 4 bases at V and 4 bases at J; junction bases unmatched: 8. The length of the CDR3 is 15 residues. Germline lookup yields CDR1 SGHRS and CDR2 YFSETQ. CDR3 bases: TGCGCCAGCAGCCCTGGGGACAGGGTCGCCTATGGCTACACCTTC. It encodes CASSPGDRVAYGYTF.

This rearrangement joins TRBV7-6 to TRBJ1-5; TRBD1 matches 12 bases. Germline assignment: CDR1 SGHVS and CDR2 FNYEAQ. The ends lost 3 bases at V and 7 bases at J; junction bases unmatched: 13. The CDR3 length is 18 residues. CDR3 amino acids: CASSLTRDRGPGRQPQHF. CDR3 bases: TGTGCCAGCAGCTTGACCCGGGACAGGGGGCCCGGCAGGCAGCCCCAGCATTTT.

V usage is TRBV5-4 and J usage is TRBJ1-2; TRBD1 matches at 8 bases. CDR1 is SGHNT and CDR2 is YYREEE in the germline V gene (reference sequence). The length of the CDR3 is 15 residues. The V segment lost 4 bases and the J segment 5 bases; nucleotides outside the gene matches: 10. The CDR3 nucleotides are TGTGCCAGCAGCCAGATCAGGGGGCTGACATATGGCTACACCTTC. This encodes CASSQIRGLTYGYTF.

This rearrangement joins TRBV14 to TRBJ2-3, with 9 nucleotides matching TRBD2. This CDR3 spans 16 amino acids. Germline V gene sequence: CDR1 SGHDN, CDR2 FVKESK. With 0 bases clipped from V and 5 bases from J, the junction kept 6 bases outside the gene matches. The CDR3 DNA follows: TGTGCCAGCAGCCAAGAATACGCGGGGGGGCTAGATACGCAGTATTTT. It translates to CASSQEYAGGLDTQYF.

The J gene is TRBJ1-5, the V gene TRBV21-1. TRBV21-1 is shown as a pseudogene. The CDR3 covers 11 residues. CDR3 sequence reads: CAGGQFRPQHF. The CDR3 DNA is TGTGCCGGAGGCCAGTTTCGACCCCAGCATTTT.

The rearrangement links TRBV10-3 to TRBJ2-1; maybe TRBD2 (7 bases). The CDR3 extends over 11 amino acids. V lost 7 bases to trimming and J lost 7 bases, with 8 bases between them. From germline, CDR1 is ENHRY and CDR2 SYGVKD. The CDR3 nucleotides read TGTGCCATCAAGGGGGGGAATGAGCAGTTCTTC. This sequence encodes CAIKGGNEQFF.

The V and J genes are TRBV28 and TRBJ2-7; 12 bases fit TRBD2. This CDR3 has 14 residues. Looked up from germline, CDR1 is MDHEN and CDR2 is SYDVKM. Trimming at V came to 5 bases and at J to 3 bases, leaving 2 bases not matched to a gene. The CDR3 protein is CASSQLAGGYEQYF. The CDR3 coding sequence is TGTGCCAGCAGTCAACTAGCGGGAGGCTACGAGCAGTACTTC.

The genes are TRBV29-1 and TRBJ1-1; D is perhaps TRBD1 (6 bases). The CDR3 has 11 amino acids. Germline CDR1 reads SQVTM; CDR2 reads ANQGSEA. Deletions cut 6 bases from V and 11 bases from J, with 16 bases between. The CDR3 nucleotides are TGCAGCGTCCAGCCAGGGGTGGCTGCTTTCTTT. Protein: CSVQPGVAAFF.

The rearrangement links TRBV28 to TRBJ2-7; D unresolved. V dropped 6 bases and J dropped 0 bases, with 15 bases sitting between them. Germline V lookup: CDR1 MDHEN, CDR2 SYDVKM. The CDR3 covers 15 residues. DNA of the CDR3: TGTGCCAGCAGCAGACGCAGCGATAGCTCCTACGAGCAGTACTTC. Translating it yields CASSRRSDSSYEQYF.